The 28 T cell receptor beta chains below were found in one sample sequenced in a study of monozygotic twins with inflammatory bowel disease. TCRdb re-called the 5' RACE reads, yielding one record per CDR3 amino acid sequence without DNA. The sample table includes approximately 330,000 distinct CDR3 sequences. The sample was blood. These receptors were obtained from a human donor with ulcerative colitis or Crohn's disease, or a healthy co-twin of an affected twin (not recorded which).

The chain has TRBV12-3 or TRBV12-4 and TRBJ2-5; TCRdb gives TRBD1 as the D gene, but with no DNA this cannot be confirmed. CDR3 length: 12 residues. The CDR3 is CASRGGVETQYF.

The chain employs TRBV20-1 and TRBJ2-2; TCRdb gives TRBD1 as the D gene, but with no DNA this cannot be confirmed. The CDR3 length is 15 residues. Germline CDR1 reads DFQATT; CDR2 reads SNEGSKA (reference sequence). The CDR3 sequence is CSAMDLERETGELFF.

CDR3: CAIYGTTGQGAGELFF. V is TRBV10-3 and J is TRBJ2-2; without DNA, the TCRdb call of TRBD1 cannot be checked. The CDR3 totals 16 residues. Germline values: CDR1 ENHRY, CDR2 SYGVKD.

V is TRBV7-9 and J is TRBJ1-1; as DNA is missing, the TRBD1 call by TCRdb cannot be tested. The germline V gene has CDR1 SEHNR and CDR2 FQNEAQ (reference sequence). The length of the CDR3 is 17 residues. This CDR3 reads CASSSWGNEGGNTEAFF. Combining the CDR3 with reference TRBV7-9 and TRBJ1-1 gives the whole variable domain DTGVSQNPRHKITKRGQNVTFRCDPISEHNRLYWYRQTLGQGPEFLTYFQNEAQLEKSRLLSDRFSAERPKGSFSTLEIQRTEQGDSAMYLCASSSWGNEGGNTEAFFGQGTRLTVV.

This chain connects TRBV4-1 to TRBJ2-7. The germline gives CDR1 MGHRA, CDR2 YSYEKL. The CDR3 length is 15 residues. Here the CDR3 reads CASSQLGLLGNEQYF.

The CDR3 loop reads CASSQGGLQSGGEKLFF. This rearrangement joins TRBV18 to TRBJ1-4; checking the TCRdb D call of TRBD1 is not possible without DNA. Per germline, CDR1 KGHSH and CDR2 LQKENI. This CDR3 has 17 residues.

The rearrangement joins TRBV20-1 to TRBJ1-5; the TCRdb D gene call, TRBD1, has no DNA to confirm it. Germline V gives CDR1 DFQATT, CDR2 SNEGSKA (reference sequence). The CDR3 sequence is 17 residues long. The CDR3 sequence: CSLAGTGVGVSNQPQHF.

This chain uses TRBV12-3 or TRBV12-4 with TRBJ1-6; checking the TCRdb D call of TRBD1 is not possible without DNA. The CDR3 runs 14 residues. CDR3 residues: CASTLGQGGSPLHF.

The chain is built from TRBV7-6 and TRBJ2-5; TCRdb designates TRBD2, a call that cannot be tested without DNA. Germline CDR1 reads SGHVS; CDR2 reads FNYEAQ. The length of the CDR3 is 14 residues. CDR3 region: CASSFGGSLETQYF.

The chain is built from TRBV20-1 and TRBJ1-2; the TCRdb call, TRBD1, lacks DNA for checking. The CDR3 covers 11 residues. CDR1 and CDR2 from the germline V gene are DFQATT and SNEGSKA (reference sequence). The CDR3 region is CSGGENYGYTF.

The J gene is TRBJ2-7, the V gene TRBV20-1; the TRBD1 assignment by TCRdb is unverifiable without DNA. Germline V gene sequence: CDR1 DFQATT, CDR2 SNEGSKA (reference sequence). There are 15 residues in the CDR3. This chain's CDR3 is CSARAGTGLRYEQYF.

The chain uses TRBV5-1 and TRBJ2-5; TCRdb's D gene call, TRBD2, goes unchecked for lack of DNA. Germline loops: CDR1 SGHRS, CDR2 YFSETQ. CDR3 size: 16 residues. This CDR3 reads CASSRGLAGGGETQYF.

The J gene is TRBJ1-1, the V gene TRBV7-2; no DNA is available, so the TRBD1 call from TCRdb remains unchecked. Germline lookup yields CDR1 SGHTA and CDR2 FQGNSA. The CDR3 loop spans 13 amino acids. CDR3 sequence reads: CASSMYQGTEAFF.

J is TRBJ2-1 and V is TRBV3-1; the D call of TRBD2 rests on TCRdb alone, since no DNA is present to check it. The germline gives CDR1 LGHDT, CDR2 YNNKEL (reference sequence). This CDR3 spans 15 amino acids. CDR3 protein: CASSPSERSYNEQFF.

The chain employs TRBV7-2 and TRBJ2-5; TCRdb selects TRBD1, and the lack of DNA leaves this call unchecked. CDR1 is SGHTA, CDR2 FQGNSA, per germline. This CDR3 is 14 amino acids long. The CDR3 loop reads CACSLMGHQETQYF.

The chain joins TRBV28 to TRBJ2-5; the D call from TCRdb, TRBD1, cannot be confirmed without DNA. The CDR3 loop spans 14 amino acids. The germline gives CDR1 MDHEN, CDR2 SYDVKM. CDR3 sequence reads: CASSPPGGWETQYF.

V gene TRBV6-1 combines with J gene TRBJ2-2; there is no DNA to check the TCRdb D call of TRBD2. The CDR3 contains 17 residues. CDR1 and CDR2 from the germline V gene are MNHNS and SASEGT. CDR3 sequence: CASRLVGGRANTGELFF.

The chain uses TRBV27 and TRBJ2-7. The CDR3 has 13 amino acids. Germline V CDR1 and CDR2: MNHEY, SMNVEV (reference sequence). CDR3 region: CAGSLRRTYEQYF.

The chain is built from TRBV14 and TRBJ2-3; TCRdb designates TRBD2, a call that cannot be tested without DNA. Germline V gene lookup returns CDR1 SGHDN and CDR2 FVKESK. The CDR3 is 15 amino acids. CDR3 protein: CASSRAGLAVGTQYF.

The rearrangement joins TRBV11-2 to TRBJ1-2. Germline lookup yields CDR1 SGHAT and CDR2 FQNNGV. The CDR3 covers 13 residues. CDR3 residues: CASRRSESHGYTF.

The V gene is TRBV18, the J gene TRBJ2-5. Germline CDR1 reads KGHSH; CDR2 reads LQKENI. CDR3 size: 13 residues. The CDR3 spells CASSTDTQGTQYF.

The V call is TRBV6-2 or TRBV6-3, the J call TRBJ2-3. Germline V gene sequence: CDR1 MNHEY, CDR2 SVGEGT. The length of the CDR3 is 12 residues. The CDR3 sequence: CASRFPSKTQYF.

The chain joins TRBV6-1 to TRBJ2-3. This CDR3 is 13 amino acids long. The germline V gene encodes CDR1 MNHNS and CDR2 SASEGT. The CDR3 sequence: CASSGSYGDTQYF.

The chain joins TRBV3-1 to TRBJ2-7; TCRdb outputs TRBD1, but without DNA this stays unchecked. CDR3 size: 14 residues. Germline loops: CDR1 LGHDT, CDR2 YNNKEL (reference sequence). CDR3 sequence: CASSHGTRGYEQYF.

CDR3 sequence reads: CASSLEGGPGNEQFF. The chain has TRBV5-1 and TRBJ2-1; TCRdb lists TRBD1, though no DNA is available to test this call. This CDR3 has 15 residues. Germline lookup yields CDR1 SGHRS and CDR2 YFSETQ.

This chain joins TRBV20-1 and TRBJ2-5; TCRdb names TRBD1, which stays unverified in the absence of DNA. The CDR3 extends over 15 amino acids. Germline CDR1 is DFQATT and CDR2 is SNEGSKA (reference sequence). CDR3 sequence reads: CSARGLPPYQETQYF.

The chain has TRBV27 and TRBJ2-2; TCRdb selects TRBD1, and the lack of DNA leaves this call unchecked. CDR1 MNHEY and CDR2 SMNVEV come from the germline V gene (reference sequence). The CDR3 consists of 16 residues. CDR3 residues: CASSQWTDTGTWELFF.

This rearrangement joins TRBV5-1 to TRBJ2-1; no DNA is available, so the TRBD2 call from TCRdb remains unchecked. The CDR3 loop spans 15 amino acids. The germline CDR1 and CDR2 sequences are SGHRS and YFSETQ. CDR3 amino acids: CASTRPGGNYNEQFF.